These T cell receptor beta chains were read from a single sample in a study of cytomegalovirus exposure and HLA in healthy donors. Some clones are missing from TCRdb's copy, which holds only in-frame ones; the method was immunoSEQ multiplex PCR. The sample lists a few hundred thousand clones, almost 90% seen once, with 0.3% to 0.4% in the top ten. What was sequenced was PBMCs. Receptors were obtained from a woman younger than 35 in good health and CMV-seronegative. The CDR3 runs from the conserved cysteine through the conserved F or W. Fields, in order: J gene, D gene, clone size, V gene, CDR3 protein, CDR3 DNA. The D gene is left open where the match is weak. Clone sizes are given selectively: once, few, many, or a class where the clone is expanded.

TRBJ2-3	TRBD2	NA	TRBV6-1	CASSLLAASTDTQYF	TGTGCCAGCTCTCTTCTAGCGGCTAGCACAGATACGCAGTATTTT
TRBJ2-7	TRBD2	NA	TRBV4-1	CASSRSSGGLYEQYF	TGCGCCAGCAGCCGGTCTAGCGGGGGCCTCTACGAGCAGTACTTC
TRBJ1-3	TRBD1	NA	TRBV6-5	CASKPNRDRGNTIYF	TGTGCCAGCAAACCGAACCGGGACAGGGGAAACACCATATATTTT
TRBJ2-5	NA	NA	TRBV5-1	CASSLGLAQETQYF	TGCGCCAGCAGCTTAGGTCTAGCGCAAGAGACCCAGTACTTC
TRBJ2-7	NA	NA	TRBV18	CASRQETYEQYF	TGTGCCAGTCGACAGGAAACCTACGAGCAGTACTTC
TRBJ1-1	TRBD1	NA	TRBV25-1	CASSELGQGGGAFF	TGTGCCAGCAGTGAATTAGGGCAGGGGGGTGGAGCTTTCTTT
TRBJ2-7	TRBD2	NA	TRBV10-3	CAISEYPGLAYEQYF	TGTGCCATCAGTGAGTACCCGGGACTAGCGTACGAGCAGTACTTC
TRBJ2-1	TRBD2	NA	TRBV27	CASSPGLAGGPDNEQFF	TGTGCCAGCAGTCCGGGACTAGCGGGGGGGCCCGACAATGAGCAGTTCTTC
TRBJ1-5	NA	NA	TRBV7-9	CASSLSGGNQPQHF	TGTGCCAGCAGCTTAAGCGGGGGTAATCAGCCCCAGCATTTT
TRBJ2-2	NA	NA	TRBV7-9	CASRLGLQERSGELFF	TGTGCCAGCAGATTAGGTCTACAGGAGAGGTCCGGGGAGCTGTTTTTT
TRBJ1-6	NA	NA	TRBV5-1	CASSRDMTLSPLHF	TGCGCCAGCAGCCGTGACATGACCCTCTCACCCCTCCACTTT
TRBJ1-1	TRBD1	NA	TRBV6-5	CASSMNRGLNTEAFF	TGTGCCAGCAGTATGAACAGGGGCTTGAACACTGAAGCTTTCTTT
TRBJ1-3	TRBD1	NA	TRBV7-9	CASSTGQGNTIYF	TGTGCCAGCAGCACCGGACAGGGCAACACCATATATTTT
TRBJ2-5	NA	NA	TRBV4-3	CASSQDRISSEEETQYF	TGCGCCAGCAGCCAAGATCGGATATCTAGCGAGGAAGAGACCCAGTACTTC
TRBJ2-2	NA	NA	TRBV6-4	CASSFSQGLDTGELFF	TGTGCCAGCAGTTTCAGCCAGGGCTTGGACACCGGGGAGCTGTTTTTT
TRBJ2-3	TRBD2	NA	TRBV6-5	CASSVSGGNTDTQYF	TGTGCCAGCAGTGTTAGCGGGGGAAACACAGATACGCAGTATTTT
TRBJ1-1	NA	NA	TRBV30	CAWSVFSGYEAFF	TGTGCCTGGAGTGTCTTTTCGGGTTATGAAGCTTTCTTT
TRBJ2-2	NA	few	TRBV5-4	CASSRGSGTGELFF	TGTGCCAGCAGCAGAGGGTCCGGCACCGGGGAGCTGTTTTTT
TRBJ2-5	NA	NA	TRBV14	CASSQDRGRIQETQYF	TGTGCCAGCAGCCAAGATAGGGGAAGAATTCAAGAGACCCAGTACTTC
TRBJ1-2	NA	NA	TRBV11-2	CASSLDGNYGYTF	TGTGCCAGCAGCTTAGATGGCAACTATGGCTACACCTTC
TRBJ1-1	NA	NA	TRBV6-6	CASSTTGRDTEAFF	TGTGCCAGCAGTACCACAGGGCGGGACACTGAAGCTTTCTTT
TRBJ2-5	NA	NA	TRBV5-1	CASSSQGNPQETQYF	TGCGCCAGCAGTTCTCAGGGTAACCCCCAAGAGACCCAGTACTTC
TRBJ1-4	NA	NA	TRBV28	CASSPPGANEKLFF	TGTGCCAGCAGCCCCCCGGGGGCTAATGAAAAACTGTTTTTT
TRBJ1-2	TRBD1	NA	TRBV27	CASSITLGQGMNYGYTF	TGTGCCAGCAGCATTACCTTGGGACAGGGGATGAACTATGGCTACACCTTC
TRBJ1-3	TRBD1	once	TRBV7-9	CASSLTRTGTGSGNTIYF	TGTGCCAGCAGCTTAACCCGTACCGGGACAGGGAGTGGAAACACCATATATTTT
TRBJ2-2	NA	NA	TRBV19	CATNSVGGNTGELFF	TGTGCCACCAATTCAGTAGGCGGTAACACCGGGGAGCTGTTTTTT
TRBJ2-7	NA	NA	TRBV7-9	CASSTLGMRGSYEQYF	TGTGCCAGCAGCACACTGGGTATGAGAGGATCCTACGAGCAGTACTTC
TRBJ2-3	TRBD2	NA	TRBV6-5	CASTRGGPTDTQYF	TGTGCCAGCACCCGGGGGGGGCCAACAGATACGCAGTATTTT
TRBJ2-5	TRBD2	NA	TRBV4-3	CASSPLGLAGGGGETQYF	TGCGCCAGCAGCCCACTCGGACTAGCGGGGGGCGGAGGGGAGACCCAGTACTTC
TRBJ2-2	TRBD1	NA	TRBV5-1	CASSQGQGSAGELFF	TGCGCCAGCAGCCAAGGACAGGGATCGGCCGGGGAGCTGTTTTTT
TRBJ2-5	NA	NA	TRBV7-9	CASSLQGYGETQYF	TGTGCCAGCAGCTTGCAGGGGTACGGCGAGACCCAGTACTTC
TRBJ1-1	NA	NA	TRBV5-1	CASSVDTGTTTNTEAFF	TGCGCCAGCAGCGTCGATACCGGGACTACAACCAACACTGAAGCTTTCTTT
TRBJ2-5	TRBD1	NA	TRBV6-5	CASSSGTGGVGPQYF	TGTGCCAGCAGTTCTGGGACAGGGGGCGTGGGGCCCCAGTACTTC
TRBJ2-7	TRBD1	NA	TRBV7-8	CASSYPGQGPYEQYF	TGTGCCAGCAGCTACCCGGGACAGGGCCCCTACGAGCAGTACTTC
TRBJ2-1	TRBD2	few	TRBV27	CASQQSGSSYNEQFF	TGTGCCAGCCAGCAGAGCGGGAGCTCCTACAATGAGCAGTTCTTC
TRBJ1-4	NA	NA	TRBV19	CASSPSGANEKLFF	TGTGCCAGTAGTCCCAGTGGAGCTAATGAAAAACTGTTTTTT
TRBJ1-2	NA	NA	TRBV2	CASSTTDGGYTF	TGTGCCAGCAGTACAACAGACGGCGGCTACACCTTC
TRBJ1-1	NA	few	TRBV19	CASGTSGATEAFF	TGTGCCAGTGGGACTTCCGGGGCCACTGAAGCTTTCTTT
TRBJ1-2	NA	few	TRBV5-4	CASSSTGGLYGYTF	TGTGCCAGCAGCTCCACGGGGGGGCTATATGGCTACACCTTC
TRBJ2-3	NA	NA	TRBV5-6	CASSFDRQGSLADTQYF	TGTGCCAGCAGCTTCGACAGGCAGGGTTCTTTGGCAGATACGCAGTATTTT
TRBJ2-1	TRBD2	once	TRBV13	CASSLGAGGPGNEQFF	TGTGCCAGCAGCTTAGGAGCGGGGGGGCCTGGGAATGAGCAGTTCTTC
TRBJ2-1	NA	NA	TRBV11-2	CASSPFNEQFF	TGTGCCAGCAGCCCATTCAATGAGCAGTTCTTC
TRBJ2-2	NA	NA	TRBV11-3	CASSPFTENTGELFF	TGTGCCAGCAGCCCTTTTACAGAGAACACCGGGGAGCTGTTTTTT
TRBJ1-6	NA	once	TRBV11-2	CASSLGGGNSPLHF	TGTGCCAGCAGCTTAGGAGGGGGAAATTCACCCCTCCACTTT
TRBJ2-3	TRBD2	NA	TRBV2	CASSPVAGVVF	TGTGCCAGCAGTCCCGTAGCGGGGGTTGTTTTT
TRBJ2-2	TRBD2	NA	TRBV6-5	CASSYGGLASSGELFF	TGTGCCAGCAGTTACGGAGGACTAGCTTCTTCCGGGGAGCTGTTTTTT
TRBJ1-2	NA	NA	TRBV6-5	CASSSTQGAGGYTF	TGTGCCAGCAGTTCAACCCAAGGGGCGGGAGGCTACACCTTC
TRBJ1-1	TRBD1	NA	TRBV5-6	CASSWTGRNTEAFF	TGTGCCAGCAGCTGGACAGGGAGGAACACTGAAGCTTTCTTT
TRBJ1-1	NA	NA	TRBV6-4	CASSENRAGGTEAFF	TGTGCCAGCAGTGAGAACAGGGCTGGGGGCACTGAAGCTTTCTTT
TRBJ2-1	NA	NA	TRBV6-1	CASSEDRVGNEQFF	TGTGCCAGCAGTGAAGACAGGGTTGGTAATGAGCAGTTCTTC
TRBJ1-1	NA	NA	TRBV7-9	CASSPPLAGWDTEAFF	TGTGCCAGCAGCCCGCCCCTGGCAGGGTGGGACACTGAAGCTTTCTTT
TRBJ1-4	TRBD1	NA	TRBV28	CASSSRGTNEKLFF	TGTGCCAGCAGTTCCAGGGGGACTAATGAAAAACTGTTTTTT
TRBJ2-6	NA	NA	TRBV10-3	CAISGAQRPSGANVLTF	TGTGCCATCAGTGGAGCTCAGAGGCCCTCTGGGGCCAACGTCCTGACTTTC
TRBJ1-1	NA	NA	TRBV10-1	CASSESSDSILAFF	TGCGCCAGCAGTGAGTCGTCCGACAGTATCCTGGCTTTCTTT
TRBJ1-1	NA	NA	TRBV11-2	CASSLVTANTEAFF	TGTGCCAGCAGCTTAGTCACAGCGAACACTGAAGCTTTCTTT
TRBJ2-7	TRBD1	few	TRBV2	CASSRTGVGEQYF	TGTGCCAGCAGTCGGACAGGGGTGGGCGAGCAGTACTTC